Reported below is one TCR beta chain. This specimen comes from a study of shared clonotypes between healthy human individuals. This CDR3 has 14 amino acids. V dropped 6 bases and J dropped 1 base, with 13 bases sitting between them. Looked up from germline, CDR1 is MGHRA and CDR2 is YSYEKL. Generated by immunoSEQ multiplex PCR, the TCRdb table keeps only in-frame clones and is missing some. This sample has 950,000 to 1,300,000 clones, with about 75% found just once. The sample taken for sequencing was memory CD4+ T cells sorted from blood. The subset denotes: CD45RA-negative fraction. The sequence was obtained from a young man in good health. This chain links TRBV4-1 with TRBJ2-7; weak D call: TRBD1 (5 bases). Here the CDR3 DNA reads TGCGCCAGCAGACAGGACACTGAATCCTACGAGCAGTACTTC. Protein: CASRQDTESYEQYF.